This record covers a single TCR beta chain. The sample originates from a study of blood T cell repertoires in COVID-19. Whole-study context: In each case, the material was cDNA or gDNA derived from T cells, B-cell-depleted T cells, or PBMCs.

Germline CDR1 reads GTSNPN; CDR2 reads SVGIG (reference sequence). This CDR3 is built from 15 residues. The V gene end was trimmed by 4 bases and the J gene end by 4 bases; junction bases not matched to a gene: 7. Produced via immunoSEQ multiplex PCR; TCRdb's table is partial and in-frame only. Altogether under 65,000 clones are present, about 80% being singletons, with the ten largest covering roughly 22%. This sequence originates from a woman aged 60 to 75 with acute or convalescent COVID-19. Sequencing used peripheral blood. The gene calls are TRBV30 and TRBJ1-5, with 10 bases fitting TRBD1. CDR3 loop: CAWTSGQGVNQPQHF. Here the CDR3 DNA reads TGTGCCTGGACTTCCGGACAGGGGGTAAATCAGCCCCAGCATTTT.